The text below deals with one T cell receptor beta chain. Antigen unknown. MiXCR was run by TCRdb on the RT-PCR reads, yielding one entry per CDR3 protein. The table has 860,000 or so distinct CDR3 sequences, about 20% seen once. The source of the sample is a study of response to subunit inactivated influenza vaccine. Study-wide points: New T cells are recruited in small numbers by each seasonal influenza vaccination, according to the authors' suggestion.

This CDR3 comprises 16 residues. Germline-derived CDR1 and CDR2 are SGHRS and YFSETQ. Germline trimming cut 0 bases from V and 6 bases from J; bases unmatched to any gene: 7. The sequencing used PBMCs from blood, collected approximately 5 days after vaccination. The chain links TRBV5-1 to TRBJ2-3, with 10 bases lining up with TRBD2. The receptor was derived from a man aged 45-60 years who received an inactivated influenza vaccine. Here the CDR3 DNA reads TGCGCCAGCAGCTTGGACCCAGCGGGAGGGCCGGATACGCAGTATTTT. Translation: CASSLDPAGGPDTQYF.